Shown below are 25 T cell receptor beta chains from a single sample sequenced in a study of shared clonotypes between healthy human individuals. Method: immunoSEQ multiplex PCR; TCRdb's copy keeps in-frame clones and lacks some. The table includes over 850,000 clones, about 80% detected once. Sequenced material: memory CD4+ T cells from PBMCs. Stated subset: CD45RA-negative fraction. The receptor set was obtained from a man in his late teens or twenties in good health. Some clones in this sample may be carry-over from other donors' samples.

This clone was seen just once. The V gene is TRBV28, the J gene TRBJ1-2; D remains ambiguous. Germline V gives CDR1 MDHEN, CDR2 SYDVKM. The CDR3 spans 11 residues. Trimming cost V 11 bases and J 2 bases, with 9 bases left between them. In nucleotides, the CDR3 is TGTGCCTCGTGGCAGAACTATGGCTACACCTTC. It translates to CASWQNYGYTF.

This chain joins TRBV9 and TRBJ2-5; 10 bases are a match to TRBD1. V was pared by 1 base and J by 1 base, with 10 bases of the junction left unmatched. CDR1 SGDLS and CDR2 YYNGEE come from the germline V gene. The CDR3 sequence is 18 residues long. The CDR3 DNA follows: TGTGCCAGCAGCGTAAGTGGGGTTTGGACAGGGGGCCAAGAGACCCAGTACTTC. Its protein product is CASSVSGVWTGGQETQYF.

This clone was observed a few times. The chain uses TRBV4-3 and TRBJ1-2; possible D gene TRBD1, 5 bases. V lost 3 bases, J lost 5 bases, and 13 bases lay in between. This CDR3 spans 14 amino acids. CDR1 is LGHNA, CDR2 YSLEER, per germline. The CDR3 spells CASSHVRGGYGYTF. CDR3 bases: TGCGCCAGCAGCCATGTTAGGGGAGGGTATGGCTACACCTTC.

As regards this clone: A read error is possible here, since a much larger clone lies one base away. This same CDR3 is encoded by further DNA sequences in the sample. The rearrangement links TRBV28 to TRBJ1-2; D remains ambiguous. The CDR3 extends over 11 amino acids. The germline V and J ends were trimmed by 3 bases and 4 bases, with 3 bases remaining between them. In germline, CDR1 is MDHEN, CDR2 SYDVKM. CDR3 nucleotides: TGTGCCAGCAGTTTCCTCTATGGCTACACCTTC. It is translated as CASSFLYGYTF.

This chain uses TRBV6-1 with TRBJ2-3, with TRBD2 matching over 8 bases. The ends lost 10 bases at V and 2 bases at J; junction bases unmatched: 8. The germline V gene has CDR1 MNHNS and CDR2 SASEGT. The CDR3 extends over 14 amino acids. The CDR3, as DNA: TGTGCCACCTCACTAGCGGCCTACACAGATACGCAGTATTTT. Its protein is CATSLAAYTDTQYF.

The chain recombines TRBV6-6 with TRBJ1-4, with D unclear. The germline V gene encodes CDR1 MNHNY and CDR2 SVGAGI (reference sequence). The CDR3 covers 12 residues. Trimming took off 7 bases at V and 3 bases at J, with 6 bases between the two ends. The CDR3 spells CASTGANEKLFF. The CDR3 region has the DNA TGTGCCAGCACCGGAGCTAATGAAAAACTGTTTTTT.

The chain is built from TRBV7-2 and TRBJ2-3; no clear D. CDR1 and CDR2 (germline): SGHTA, FQGNSA. There are 15 residues in the CDR3. Trimming stripped 1 base from V and 0 bases from J, with 8 bases between. The CDR3 reads CASSLDSSSTDTQYF. CDR3 nucleotide sequence: TGTGCCAGCAGCTTAGACAGTTCCAGCACAGATACGCAGTATTTT.

CDR3 coding DNA: TGTGCCAGTCGTATGGGACAGGGGATGAATCAGCCCCAGCATTTT. Translating it yields CASRMGQGMNQPQHF. The chain joins TRBV6-1 to TRBJ1-5; 10 bases line up with TRBD1. V was pared by 9 bases and J by 4 bases, with 9 bases of the junction left unmatched. This CDR3 contains 15 residues. Germline V CDR1 and CDR2: MNHNS, SASEGT.

The chain is built from TRBV6-1 and TRBJ2-3, with 8 bases that match TRBD2. Germline CDR1 reads MNHNS; CDR2 reads SASEGT. Unmatched junction bases numbered 6, after V lost 6 bases and J lost 1 base. The CDR3 is 15 residues long. The CDR3 spells CASRTGTSGTDTQYF. CDR3 nucleotides: TGTGCCAGCAGGACCGGGACTAGTGGCACAGATACGCAGTATTTT.

This chain links TRBV4-1 with TRBJ1-3; 10 nucleotides align to TRBD1. There are 18 residues in the CDR3. CDR1 MGHRA and CDR2 YSYEKL come from the germline V gene. V was pared by 1 base and J by 4 bases, with 10 bases of the junction left unmatched. CDR3 coding DNA: TGCGCCAGCAGCCAAGCCGGGGCCGACAGGGGGCCAGGAAACACCATATATTTT. This encodes CASSQAGADRGPGNTIYF.

In its sample, this clone was seen a few times. CDR3 bases: TGTGCCAGCAGCCGATTGGGACTAGCGGTGAACAATGAGCAGTTCTTC. This encodes CASSRLGLAVNNEQFF. This sequence joins TRBV5-8 and TRBJ2-1, with 11 bases fitting TRBD2. Germline CDR1 is SGHTS and CDR2 is YDEGEE. The ends lost 4 bases at V and 5 bases at J; junction bases unmatched: 8. The CDR3 loop spans 16 amino acids. The whole variable domain, remainder taken from reference TRBV5-8 and TRBJ2-1, is EAGVTQSPTHLIKTRGQQATLRCSPISGHTSVYWYQQALGLGLQFLLWYDEGEERNRGNFPPRFSGRQFPNYSSELNVNALELEDSALYLCASSRLGLAVNNEQFFGPGTRLTVL.

The CDR3 DNA reads TGTGCCAGCAGCCTCGACTCCGGAGGAGCTTTCTTT. It is translated as CASSLDSGGAFF. The chain links TRBV11-3 to TRBJ1-1; the D is unclear. Per the germline V gene, CDR1 is SGHNT and CDR2 is YENEEA. Trimming removed 5 bases from V and 10 bases from J, with 14 bases in between. CDR3 length: 12 residues.

As DNA, the CDR3 is TGTGCCCGCGCTCGGGGGGGGGCCTTCAGCAATCAGCCCCAGCATTTT. Translating it yields CARARGGAFSNQPQHF. The chain carries TRBV7-8 and TRBJ1-5; D perhaps matches TRBD1 (6 bases). Germline CDR1 reads SGHVS; CDR2 reads FQNEAQ. Trimming removed 11 bases from V and 1 base from J, with 21 bases in between. The CDR3 is 16 residues long.

This chain links TRBV30 with TRBJ1-1, with unresolved D. V gave up 5 bases and J gave up 1 base, with 14 bases separating them. The CDR3 loop spans 14 amino acids. Germline CDR1 GTSNPN, CDR2 SVGIG (reference sequence). The CDR3 protein is CAWGRRAANTEAFF. As DNA, the CDR3 is TGTGCCTGGGGTCGGCGGGCAGCGAACACTGAAGCTTTCTTT.

V is TRBV28 and J is TRBJ2-7; 8 bases fit TRBD2. Germline assignment: CDR1 MDHEN and CDR2 SYDVKM. The CDR3 has 18 residues. With V trimmed by 5 bases and J by 0 bases, 15 bases remained unmatched. The DNA for the CDR3 is TGTGCCAGCAGTCCCACCCGGGGGGGTGGCGCGGCCTCCTACGAGCAGTACTTC. Residues: CASSPTRGGGAASYEQYF.

The chain carries TRBV5-1 and TRBJ2-7; a weak D match, TRBD1 (5 bases). V lost 4 bases and J lost 2, with 13 bases in between. The CDR3 is made up of 14 amino acids. Germline V gene lookup returns CDR1 SGHRS and CDR2 YFSETQ. The CDR3 sequence: CASSKRQPTYEQYF. DNA for the CDR3: TGCGCCAGCAGCAAGCGACAGCCTACCTACGAGCAGTACTTC. The full variable domain, with the rest looked up from reference TRBV5-1 and TRBJ2-7, is KAGVTQTPRYLIKTRGQQVTLSCSPISGHRSVSWYQQTPGQGLQFLFEYFSETQRNKGNFPGRFSGRQFSNSRSEMNVSTLELGDSALYLCASSKRQPTYEQYFGPGTRLTVT.

This rearrangement joins TRBV11-2 to TRBJ2-3; D gene ambiguous. The V gene's germline CDR1 is SGHAT and CDR2 FQNNGV. V was pared by 5 bases and J by 0 bases, with 12 bases between. The CDR3 is 15 residues long. The CDR3 DNA reads as TGTGCCAGCAGCCCCTACCCTATAAGCACAGATACGCAGTATTTT. Translating gives CASSPYPISTDTQYF.

A remark on this clone: The identical CDR3 is also encoded by other nucleotide sequences in the sample. This chain uses TRBV7-2 with TRBJ1-5; unclear D gene. The CDR3 is 12 amino acids. CDR1 and CDR2 from the germline V gene are SGHTA and FQGNSA. V was cut by 4 bases and J by 3 bases, with 4 bases left in between. CDR3 sequence: CASSSNNQPQHF. The CDR3 DNA reads as TGTGCCAGCAGCTCGAACAATCAGCCCCAGCATTTT.

This clone was counted between two and nine times. J is TRBJ1-1 and V is TRBV6-1; 8 nucleotides line up with TRBD1. The ends lost 10 bases at V and 0 bases at J; junction bases unmatched: 7. Per the germline V gene, CDR1 is MNHNS and CDR2 is SASEGT. The CDR3 extends over 14 amino acids. The CDR3 loop reads CATQGANMNTEAFF. The CDR3 nucleotides read TGTGCCACTCAGGGGGCGAACATGAACACTGAAGCTTTCTTT.

The genes are TRBV6-5 and TRBJ1-3, with D hard to call. Trimming removed 7 bases at V and 4 bases at J, with 11 bases between. The germline V gene encodes CDR1 MNHEY and CDR2 SVGAGI. This CDR3 contains 13 residues. The CDR3 protein is CASTKPRGNTIYF. The CDR3 DNA follows: TGTGCCAGCACAAAGCCTAGGGGAAACACCATATATTTT.

In regard to this clone: Within the sample, other DNA sequences also encode this same CDR3. The chain combines TRBV5-4 with TRBJ1-4; 8 positions agree with TRBD1. V lost 4 bases to trimming and J lost 0 bases; unmatched junction nucleotides: 2. The germline gives CDR1 SGHNT, CDR2 YYREEE (reference sequence). The CDR3 runs to 15 residues. The CDR3 protein is CASSPQGATNEKLFF. The CDR3 DNA reads TGTGCCAGCAGCCCACAGGGGGCAACTAATGAAAAACTGTTTTTT.

This clone has a single count. This chain links TRBV2 with TRBJ1-5, with D tentatively TRBD1 (6 bases). Trimming removed 6 bases at V and 0 bases at J, with 15 bases between. CDR3 length: 16 amino acids. Germline CDR1 SNHLY, CDR2 FYNNEI. The CDR3 reads CASRRGGPSSNQPQHF. CDR3 DNA: TGTGCCAGCAGGAGGGGGGGGCCGAGTAGCAATCAGCCCCAGCATTTT.

This clone was recorded many times. This chain uses TRBV19 with TRBJ1-5; D gene unclear. The germline V and J ends were trimmed by 6 bases and 2 bases, with 14 bases remaining between them. Germline values: CDR1 LNHDA, CDR2 SQIVND (reference sequence). CDR3 length equals 15 residues. CDR3 DNA: TGTGCCAGTAGCGGGCAGAGGGTCGGCAATCAGCCCCAGCATTTT. Translated: CASSGQRVGNQPQHF.

The chain is built from TRBV30 and TRBJ2-3, with 7 bases matching TRBD2. V dropped 3 bases and J dropped 4; count of bases not matched to a gene: 10. Per the germline V gene, CDR1 is GTSNPN and CDR2 is SVGIG (reference sequence). CDR3 length equals 15 residues. The CDR3 DNA reads as TGTGCCTGGAGAACGGGGAGGGGTATGGCAGATACGCAGTATTTT. Translated, it gives CAWRTGRGMADTQYF.

On this clone itself: This same CDR3 is encoded by further DNA sequences in the sample. V usage is TRBV7-9 and J usage is TRBJ2-2; 8 bases line up with TRBD2. CDR1 is SEHNR, CDR2 FQNEAQ, per germline (reference sequence). V shed 6 bases and J 5 bases; nucleotides not matched to a gene: 8. The CDR3 is made up of 15 amino acids. This CDR3 is CASRPQRGRTGELFF. CDR3 bases: TGTGCCAGCAGGCCCCAGCGCGGGAGGACCGGGGAGCTGTTTTTT.